The entry below gives a single TCR beta chain sequence along with its context. The antigen is not known. The TCRbeta library was prepared with unique molecular identifiers. TCRdb independently ran MiXCR on the PCR reads; one entry per CDR3 protein. Among approximately 980,000 distinct CDR3 sequences, about 31% were seen once, and the ten largest hold under 30%. This sample was included in a study of T-cell reconstitution after alpha-beta-depleted transplantation in children. General study points: From newly produced T cells came most of the T-cell counts and diversity one year after transplant. Approximately two months post-transplant, alpha-beta T cells reportedly originated from several hundred expanded graft clones. Elevated TCRbeta diversity at day 60 was traced, in some patients, to surviving recipient T cells and thymic progenitors.

The CDR3 extends over 14 amino acids. Germline loops: CDR1 ENHRY, CDR2 SYGVKD. With 8 bases clipped from V and 4 bases from J, the junction kept 8 bases outside the gene matches. The rearrangement links TRBV10-3 to TRBJ1-1, with TRBD1 identical over 9 bases. The clonotype was recovered from a boy younger than two who had a stem cell transplant for SCID, so the T cells may come from the graft donor. Here the sequenced sample was PBMCs, mostly from graft donor cells, taken 360 days after TCRalphabeta/CD19-depleted stem cell transplant. The CDR3 DNA reads TGTGCCATCCGACAGGGGGTTTTCGTCACTGAAGCTTTCTTT. It encodes CAIRQGVFVTEAFF.